This entry lists 25 T cell receptor beta chains sequenced from one sample in a study of glioma-infiltrating T cells after dendritic cell vaccination. Sample time point: after dendritic cell vaccination, including at tumor progression/relapse. Method: immunoSEQ multiplex PCR; TCRdb's copy keeps in-frame clones and lacks some. Altogether tens of thousands of clones are present, about four fifths being singletons, with the ten largest covering 15% to 19%. Material: blood, obtained after dendritic cell vaccination. All receptors come from a human donor with glioblastoma.

This chain connects TRBV5-1 to TRBJ2-7, with a weak D call TRBD1 (5 bases). Germline CDR1 is SGHRS and CDR2 is YFSETQ. V dropped 1 base and J dropped 3 bases, with 8 bases sitting between them. CDR3 size: 13 residues. CDR3 protein: CASSLRQGYEQYF. The CDR3 DNA sequence: TGCGCCAGCAGCTTGAGGCAGGGCTACGAGCAGTACTTC.

The rearrangement joins TRBV19 to TRBJ1-2; 7 bases map to TRBD1. The ends lost 3 bases at V and 4 bases at J; junction bases unmatched: 11. Germline-derived CDR1 and CDR2 are LNHDA and SQIVND (reference sequence). The length of the CDR3 is 16 residues. CDR3 nucleotides: TGTGCCAGTAGTATGTACCCCCGGGACAGCGGCTATGGCTACACCTTC. This translates into CASSMYPRDSGYGYTF.

A few counts support this clone. The chain joins TRBV2 to TRBJ1-1; 7 bases map to TRBD1. Losses at the gene ends were 7 bases for V and 5 bases for J; bases not matched to a gene: 22. Germline V gives CDR1 SNHLY, CDR2 FYNNEI. This CDR3 is 18 amino acids long. CDR3 sequence: CASKPMTGSENGLTEAFF. The CDR3, as DNA: TGTGCCAGCAAACCGATGACAGGGAGTGAGAACGGACTTACTGAAGCTTTCTTT.

The V and J genes are TRBV19 and TRBJ2-1; 10 bases line up with TRBD2. The CDR3 is 13 residues long. V shed 6 bases and J 8 bases; nucleotides not matched to a gene: 4. Germline assignment: CDR1 LNHDA and CDR2 SQIVND (reference sequence). In DNA form, the CDR3 reads TGTGCCAGTAGCCCTAGCGGGGGCGATGAGCAGTTCTTC. Translation: CASSPSGGDEQFF. Based on the CDR3 plus reference TRBV19 and TRBJ2-1, the full variable domain is DGGITQSPKYLFRKEGQNVTLSCEQNLNHDAMYWYRQDPGQGLRLIYYSQIVNDFQKGDIAEGYSVSREKKESFPLTVTSAQKNPTAFYLCASSPSGGDEQFFGPGTRLTVL.

The V call is TRBV25-1, the J call TRBJ1-4; unclear D gene. Trimming cost V 1 base and J 7 bases, with 7 bases left between them. This CDR3 is 13 amino acids long. Germline CDR1 is MGHDK and CDR2 is SYGVNS. This CDR3 is CASSESRGEKLFF. CDR3 nucleotide sequence: TGTGCCAGCAGTGAATCTCGGGGTGAAAAACTGTTTTTT.

The table lists this clone with a count of one. CDR3 in amino acids: CASSLNGEGADTQYF. The CDR3 DNA follows: TGTGCCAGCAGCTTAAACGGGGAGGGGGCAGATACGCAGTATTTT. The chain couples TRBV11-2 to TRBJ2-3; weak D call: TRBD2 (7 bases). Germline lookup yields CDR1 SGHAT and CDR2 FQNNGV. CDR3 length: 15 residues. V lost 2 bases and J lost 4, with 13 bases in between.

V and J are TRBV15 and TRBJ1-2; TRBD1 agrees at 7 bases. The V segment lost 6 bases and the J segment 1 base; nucleotides outside the gene matches: 11. Germline V gene lookup returns CDR1 LNHNV and CDR2 YYDKDF (reference sequence). The CDR3 has 16 amino acids. The CDR3 reads CATRLTRDRFNYGYTF. The CDR3 nucleotides are TGTGCCACCAGACTAACTAGGGACAGATTTAACTATGGCTACACCTTC.

This sequence joins TRBV5-1 and TRBJ2-1; 10 bases map to TRBD2. The germline CDR1 and CDR2 sequences are SGHRS and YFSETQ. The CDR3 covers 16 residues. Trimming took 5 bases from V and 4 from J; bases not matched to a gene: 9. The DNA of the CDR3 is TGCGCCAGCAGTTCCGTGGAAGCGGGGGGGTACAATGAGCAGTTCTTC. As protein: CASSSVEAGGYNEQFF.

The chain employs TRBV7-8 and TRBJ1-2; D is possibly TRBD1 (5 bases). V gave up 0 bases and J gave up 7 bases, with 15 bases separating them. The CDR3 consists of 15 residues. Germline loops: CDR1 SGHVS, CDR2 FQNEAQ. The CDR3 protein is CASSLALEGARGYTF. The CDR3 nucleotides read TGTGCCAGCAGCTTAGCGCTTGAAGGGGCACGTGGCTACACCTTC.

This clone was picked up one time. The CDR3, as DNA: TGTGCCAGTAGTGATTGGACAGGAACGGAGACCCAGTACTTC. Translated: CASSDWTGTETQYF. This chain joins TRBV19 and TRBJ2-5; TRBD1 matches at 7 bases. The V and J ends lost 5 bases and 5 bases, in that order; junction bases with no gene match: 8. Germline lookup yields CDR1 LNHDA and CDR2 SQIVND (reference sequence). The CDR3 spans 14 residues. The whole variable domain, remainder taken from reference TRBV19 and TRBJ2-5, is DGGITQSPKYLFRKEGQNVTLSCEQNLNHDAMYWYRQDPGQGLRLIYYSQIVNDFQKGDIAEGYSVSREKKESFPLTVTSAQKNPTAFYLCASSDWTGTETQYFGPGTRLLVL.

The chain uses TRBV19 and TRBJ2-3, with TRBD2 as a possible D gene (7 bases). V was clipped by 3 bases and J by 2 bases, with 12 bases between them. The CDR3 runs 15 residues. Germline-derived CDR1 and CDR2 are LNHDA and SQIVND (reference sequence). CDR3 in amino acids: CASSIRGANTDTQYF. The CDR3 DNA reads as TGTGCCAGTAGTATTCGGGGGGCTAACACAGATACGCAGTATTTT.

The CDR3 DNA follows: TGTGCCAGCTCACCCGTGGGGGACAGGGTTACTCCCACTGAAGCTTTCTTT. This translates into CASSPVGDRVTPTEAFF. The chain employs TRBV18 and TRBJ1-1; TRBD1 agrees at 9 bases. V lost 3 bases to trimming and J lost 4 bases; unmatched junction nucleotides: 12. Germline V gene sequence: CDR1 KGHSH, CDR2 LQKENI. This CDR3 is built from 17 residues.

This chain uses TRBV19 with TRBJ2-7, with D maybe TRBD2 (5 bases). Germline V gene sequence: CDR1 LNHDA, CDR2 SQIVND (reference sequence). V lost 5 bases and J 0 bases, leaving 17 bases between the germline ends. The CDR3 consists of 16 residues. CDR3 bases: TGTGCCAGTAGTGTCGGAGGACGTCGGAGCTCCTACGAGCAGTACTTC. This encodes CASSVGGRRSSYEQYF.

This clone is a singleton in its sample. The V call is TRBV6-4, the J call TRBJ1-2, with 8 nucleotides matching TRBD1. The germline V gene encodes CDR1 MRHNA and CDR2 SNTAGT. The V segment lost 5 bases and the J segment 8 bases; nucleotides outside the gene matches: 10. The CDR3 is made up of 14 amino acids. The CDR3, as DNA: TGTGCCAGCAGTTCGACAGGGGCGACGGGCGGCTACACCTTC. Amino acids: CASSSTGATGGYTF.

J is TRBJ1-6 and V is TRBV4-2, with D perhaps TRBD1 (6 bases). The germline CDR1 and CDR2 sequences are LGHNA and YNFKEQ. The CDR3 contains 16 residues. V was cut by 0 bases and J by 4 bases, with 10 bases left in between. The CDR3 loop is CASSQDTGRYNSPLHF. The CDR3 region has the DNA TGTGCCAGCAGCCAAGACACAGGGCGTTATAATTCACCCCTCCACTTT.

The rearrangement uses TRBV7-2 and TRBJ2-3; 12 bases align to TRBD2. Germline loops: CDR1 SGHTA, CDR2 FQGNSA. The V segment lost 5 bases and the J segment 8 bases; nucleotides outside the gene matches: 8. The CDR3 length is 15 residues. The CDR3 coding sequence is TGTGCCAGCAGCGAGGGACTAGCGGGTGAGTCTACGCAGTATTTT. This gives the protein CASSEGLAGESTQYF.

This sequence joins TRBV14 and TRBJ2-5, with TRBD2 as a possible D gene (6 bases). Germline CDR1 SGHDN, CDR2 FVKESK. This CDR3 region has 17 residues. Trimming took 0 bases from V and 7 from J, leaving 21 bases between them. CDR3 loop: CASSQDSGDAVGGTQYF. The DNA for the CDR3 is TGTGCCAGCAGCCAAGATAGTGGTGACGCCGTGGGGGGGACCCAGTACTTC.

The chain uses TRBV7-2 and TRBJ1-1; weak D call: TRBD1 (5 bases). Germline CDR1 is SGHTA and CDR2 is FQGNSA. The CDR3 has 14 residues. Deletions cut 4 bases from V and 6 bases from J, with 15 bases between. The CDR3 bases are TGTGCCAGCAGCTCCCCCGGGGGAGGAGCTGAAGCTTTCTTT. Encoded protein: CASSSPGGGAEAFF.

CDR3 in amino acids: CLKTSGGLYNEQFF. The CDR3 DNA reads TGTCTGAAAACTAGCGGGGGGCTCTACAATGAGCAGTTCTTC. The chain recombines TRBV27 with TRBJ2-1, with 12 bases aligning to TRBD2. Germline CDR1 and CDR2: MNHEY and SMNVEV (reference sequence). This CDR3 is 14 amino acids long.

V usage is TRBV5-4 and J usage is TRBJ2-3, with D possibly TRBD1 on 5 matching bases. CDR1 is SGHNT, CDR2 YYREEE, per germline (reference sequence). This CDR3 has 12 amino acids. Trimming shortened V by 4 bases and J by 13 bases, and 16 bases separated the two germline ends. CDR3 residues: CASSGARSREYF. The CDR3 nucleotides read TGTGCCAGCAGCGGGGCCCGGTCCCGGGAGTATTTT.

The J gene is TRBJ2-7, the V gene TRBV10-2, with 13 bases lining up with TRBD2. The CDR3 spans 14 residues. The germline V gene encodes CDR1 WSHSY and CDR2 SAAADI. V was pared by 5 bases and J by 6 bases, with 4 bases of the junction left unmatched. The CDR3 loop is CASSPGTSGAEQYF. For the CDR3, the DNA is TGCGCCAGCAGTCCCGGGACTAGCGGGGCCGAGCAGTACTTC.

This chain connects TRBV9 to TRBJ2-1, with D maybe TRBD2 (6 bases). V lost 4 bases to trimming and J lost 9 bases, with 23 bases between them. This CDR3 is built from 16 residues. Germline V gene data show CDR1 as SGDLS and CDR2 as YYNGEE. CDR3 sequence: CASSPGPRGYATEQFF. The CDR3 DNA reads TGTGCCAGCAGCCCGGGCCCACGGGGGTACGCCACTGAGCAGTTCTTC.

This chain uses TRBV12-5 with TRBJ2-3; 11 nucleotides line up with TRBD2. This CDR3 comprises 17 residues. The V segment lost 1 base and the J segment 1 base; nucleotides outside the gene matches: 4. In germline, CDR1 is LGHNT, CDR2 FRNRAP. DNA of the CDR3: TGTGCTAGTGGTTTGGCTAGCGGGGGGTCCCGCACAGATACGCAGTATTTT. This encodes CASGLASGGSRTDTQYF.

This sequence joins TRBV29-1 and TRBJ2-7, with a tentative D call TRBD2 (6 bases). Germline-derived CDR1 and CDR2 are SQVTM and ANQGSEA. The CDR3 sequence is 11 residues long. V was pared by 4 bases and J by 5 bases, with 9 bases between. CDR3 nucleotide sequence: TGCAGCGTTGGGGAGGAAGACGAGCAGTACTTC. Encoded protein: CSVGEEDEQYF.

V usage is TRBV30 and J usage is TRBJ2-7; a possible D gene is TRBD1 (6 bases). This CDR3 is built from 12 residues. Trimming left V 4 bases short and J 0 bases short, with 7 bases between. Germline V gives CDR1 GTSNPN, CDR2 SVGIG (reference sequence). CDR3 nucleotide sequence: TGTGCCTGGAAGGGGGACTCCTACGAGCAGTACTTC. This translates into CAWKGDSYEQYF.